This T cell receptor (beta chain) comes out of a study of cytomegalovirus exposure and HLA in healthy donors. Primers for the PCR totalled 60 Vbeta and 13 Jbeta. The repertoire was sequenced with immunoSEQ multiplex PCR; TCRdb's copy has only in-frame clones and lacks some. This sample has tens of thousands of clones, with approximately 81% found just once. The source material was PBMCs. This receptor was obtained from a woman in her thirties or forties in good health and CMV-seronegative.

CDR3 nucleotides: TGTGCCAGCAAGGCGGGCGGGGGGAATGAGCAGTTCTTC. Translated: CASKAGGGNEQFF. The genes are TRBV7-9 and TRBJ2-1, with 8 bases lining up with TRBD2. CDR3 size: 13 residues. CDR1 and CDR2 from the germline V gene are SEHNR and FQNEAQ (reference sequence). V shed 7 bases, J shed 7 bases, and the junction held 6 bases outside the gene matches. The full variable domain, in which reference TRBV7-9 and TRBJ2-1 provide the parts outside the CDR3, is DTGVSQNPRHKITKRGQNVTFRCDPISEHNRLYWYRQTLGQGPEFLTYFQNEAQLEKSRLLSDRFSAERPKGSFSTLEIQRTEQGDSAMYLCASKAGGGNEQFFGPGTRLTVL.